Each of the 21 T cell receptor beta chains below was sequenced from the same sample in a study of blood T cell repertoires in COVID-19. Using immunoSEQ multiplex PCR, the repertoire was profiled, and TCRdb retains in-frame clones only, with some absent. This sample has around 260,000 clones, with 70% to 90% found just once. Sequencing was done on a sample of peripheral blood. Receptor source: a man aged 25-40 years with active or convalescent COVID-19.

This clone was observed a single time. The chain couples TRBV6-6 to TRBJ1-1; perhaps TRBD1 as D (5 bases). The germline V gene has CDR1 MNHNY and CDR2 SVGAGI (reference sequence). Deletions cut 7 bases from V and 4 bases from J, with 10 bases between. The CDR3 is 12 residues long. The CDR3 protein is CASTREGTEAFF. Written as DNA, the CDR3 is TGTGCCAGCACCAGGGAGGGCACTGAAGCTTTCTTT.

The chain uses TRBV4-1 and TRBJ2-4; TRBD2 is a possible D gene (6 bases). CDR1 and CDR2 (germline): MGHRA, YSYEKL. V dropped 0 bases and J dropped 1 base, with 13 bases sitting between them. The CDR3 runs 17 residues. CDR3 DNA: TGCGCCAGCAGCCAAGAGGGGACTTCAATGGCCAAAAACATTCAGTACTTC. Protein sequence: CASSQEGTSMAKNIQYF.

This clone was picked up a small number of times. The CDR3 DNA reads TGTGCCAGCAGCTCCTGGGGCGAGGCTGGAAACACCATATATTTT. It translates to CASSSWGEAGNTIYF. The chain has TRBV11-2 and TRBJ1-3, with D perhaps matching TRBD1 (5 bases). Germline V CDR1 and CDR2: SGHAT, FQNNGV. The CDR3 runs to 15 residues. The V end was cut by 4 bases, the J end by 2 bases, with 12 bases between.

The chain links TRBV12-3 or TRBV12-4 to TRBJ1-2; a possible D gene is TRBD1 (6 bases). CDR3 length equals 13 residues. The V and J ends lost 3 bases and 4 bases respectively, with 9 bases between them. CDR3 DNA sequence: TGTGCCAGCAGTTTTAGGGGGGGCTATGGCTACACCTTC. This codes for CASSFRGGYGYTF.

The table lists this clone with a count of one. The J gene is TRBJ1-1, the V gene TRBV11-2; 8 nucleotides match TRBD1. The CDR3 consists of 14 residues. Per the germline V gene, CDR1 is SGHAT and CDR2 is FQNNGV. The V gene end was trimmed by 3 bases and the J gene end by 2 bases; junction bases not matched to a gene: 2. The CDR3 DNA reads TGTGCCAGCAGCTTCCAGGGGGCAAACACTGAAGCTTTCTTT. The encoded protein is CASSFQGANTEAFF.

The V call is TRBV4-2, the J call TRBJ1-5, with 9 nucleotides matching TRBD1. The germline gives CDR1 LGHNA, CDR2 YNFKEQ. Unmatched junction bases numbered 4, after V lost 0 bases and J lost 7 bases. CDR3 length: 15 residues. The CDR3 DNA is TGTGCCAGCAGCCAAGATGGGACAGGGCGGCAGCCCCAGCATTTT. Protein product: CASSQDGTGRQPQHF.

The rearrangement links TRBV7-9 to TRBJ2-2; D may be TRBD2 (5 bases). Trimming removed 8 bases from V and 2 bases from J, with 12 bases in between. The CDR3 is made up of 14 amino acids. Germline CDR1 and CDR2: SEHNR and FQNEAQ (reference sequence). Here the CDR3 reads CASDFGENTGELFF. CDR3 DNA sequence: TGTGCCAGCGACTTCGGGGAAAACACCGGGGAGCTGTTTTTT.

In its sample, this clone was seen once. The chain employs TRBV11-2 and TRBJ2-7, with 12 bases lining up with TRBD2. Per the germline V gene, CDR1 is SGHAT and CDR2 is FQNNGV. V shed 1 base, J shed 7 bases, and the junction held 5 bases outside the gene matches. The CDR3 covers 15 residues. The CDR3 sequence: CASSLGTSGDMEQYF. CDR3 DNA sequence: TGTGCCAGCAGCTTAGGGACTAGCGGGGATATGGAGCAGTACTTC.

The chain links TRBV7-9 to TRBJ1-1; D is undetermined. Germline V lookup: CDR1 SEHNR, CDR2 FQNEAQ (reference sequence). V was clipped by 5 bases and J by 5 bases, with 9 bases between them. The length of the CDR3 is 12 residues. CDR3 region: CASSRVRTEAFF. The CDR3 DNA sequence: TGTGCCAGCAGCCGGGTTAGAACTGAAGCTTTCTTT. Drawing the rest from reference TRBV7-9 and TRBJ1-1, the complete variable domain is DTGVSQNPRHKITKRGQNVTFRCDPISEHNRLYWYRQTLGQGPEFLTYFQNEAQLEKSRLLSDRFSAERPKGSFSTLEIQRTEQGDSAMYLCASSRVRTEAFFGQGTRLTVV.

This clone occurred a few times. The chain's CDR3 is CATSEADSDAGELFF. In DNA form, the CDR3 reads TGTGCCACCAGTGAAGCCGACAGTGATGCCGGGGAGCTGTTTTTT. This chain joins TRBV24-1 and TRBJ2-2; a weak D match, TRBD1 (5 bases). The CDR3 runs to 15 residues. V lost 4 bases to trimming and J lost 6 bases, with 14 bases between them. Per germline, CDR1 KGHDR and CDR2 SFDVKD.

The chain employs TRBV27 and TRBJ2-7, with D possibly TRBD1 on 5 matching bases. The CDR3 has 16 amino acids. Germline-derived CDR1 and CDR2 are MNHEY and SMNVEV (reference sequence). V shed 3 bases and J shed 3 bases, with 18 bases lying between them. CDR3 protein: CASSFSQGYMGYEQYF. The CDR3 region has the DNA TGTGCCAGCAGTTTCTCCCAGGGTTATATGGGCTACGAGCAGTACTTC.

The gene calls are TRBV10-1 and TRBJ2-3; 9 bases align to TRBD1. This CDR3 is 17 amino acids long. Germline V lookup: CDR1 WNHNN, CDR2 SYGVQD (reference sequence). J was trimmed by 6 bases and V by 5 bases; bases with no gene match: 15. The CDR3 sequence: CASSTRPGQGRRDTQYF. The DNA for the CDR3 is TGCGCCAGCAGTACGAGACCGGGACAGGGACGTCGGGATACGCAGTATTTT.

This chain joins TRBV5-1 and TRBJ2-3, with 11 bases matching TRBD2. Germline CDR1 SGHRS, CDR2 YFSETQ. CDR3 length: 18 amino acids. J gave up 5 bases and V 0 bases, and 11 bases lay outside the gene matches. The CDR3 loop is CASSLAGLAGGEKDTQYF. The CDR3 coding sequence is TGCGCCAGCAGCTTGGCCGGCCTAGCGGGGGGCGAAAAAGATACGCAGTATTTT.

CDR3 sequence (DNA): TGTGCCAGCAGTTTACGTTTTAGCGGGGGGTTAAGCTCCTACAATGAGCAGTTCTTC. Encoded protein: CASSLRFSGGLSSYNEQFF. The chain uses TRBV27 and TRBJ2-1, with 10 bases that match TRBD2. The CDR3 is 19 amino acids. The J segment lost 0 bases and the V segment lost 2 bases, leaving 10 bases of the junction unmatched. Per germline, CDR1 MNHEY and CDR2 SMNVEV (reference sequence).

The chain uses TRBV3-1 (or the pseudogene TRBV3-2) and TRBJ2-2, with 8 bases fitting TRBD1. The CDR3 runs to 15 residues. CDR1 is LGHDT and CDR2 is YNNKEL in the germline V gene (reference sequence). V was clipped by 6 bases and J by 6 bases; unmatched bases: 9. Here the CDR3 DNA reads TGTGCCAGCAGGCCCCCGGACAGGGAAGCCGGGGAGCTGTTTTTT. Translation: CASRPPDREAGELFF.

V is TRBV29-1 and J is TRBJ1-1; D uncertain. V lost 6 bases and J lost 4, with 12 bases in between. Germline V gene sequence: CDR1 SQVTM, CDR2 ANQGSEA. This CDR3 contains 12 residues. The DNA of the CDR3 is TGCAGCGTAGGAGGCACCTTCACTGAAGCTTTCTTT. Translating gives CSVGGTFTEAFF.

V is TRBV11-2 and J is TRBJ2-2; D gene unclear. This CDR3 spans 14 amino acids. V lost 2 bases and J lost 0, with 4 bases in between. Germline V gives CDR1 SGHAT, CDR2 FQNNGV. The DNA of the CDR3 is TGTGCCAGCAGCTTACAGACGAACACCGGGGAGCTGTTTTTT. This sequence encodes CASSLQTNTGELFF.

The DNA for the CDR3 is TGTGCCAGCAGCTCAGCGGGGGGGCGCACAGATACGCAGTATTTT. This translates into CASSSAGGRTDTQYF. V and J are TRBV7-3 and TRBJ2-3; 10 bases fit TRBD2. Unmatched junction bases numbered 2, after V lost 4 bases and J lost 1 base. Per germline, CDR1 SGHTA and CDR2 FQGTGA. The CDR3 is 15 amino acids.

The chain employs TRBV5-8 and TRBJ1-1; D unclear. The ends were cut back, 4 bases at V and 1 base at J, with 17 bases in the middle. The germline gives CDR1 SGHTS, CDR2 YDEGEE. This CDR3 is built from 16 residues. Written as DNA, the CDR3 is TGTGCCAGCAGCCCCGGAGCTCCACTGAAGAACACTGAAGCTTTCTTT. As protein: CASSPGAPLKNTEAFF.

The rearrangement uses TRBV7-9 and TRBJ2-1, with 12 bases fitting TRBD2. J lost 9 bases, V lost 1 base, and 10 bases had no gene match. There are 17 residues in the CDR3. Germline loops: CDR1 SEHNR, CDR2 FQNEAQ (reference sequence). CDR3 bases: TGTGCCAGCAGCTTAGAAGCTAGCGGGGGGGCCCGAGCTGAGCAGTTCTTC. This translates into CASSLEASGGARAEQFF.

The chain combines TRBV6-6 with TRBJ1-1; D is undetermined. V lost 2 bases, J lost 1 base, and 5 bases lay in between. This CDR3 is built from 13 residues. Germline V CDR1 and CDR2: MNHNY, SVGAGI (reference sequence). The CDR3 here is CASSYLRNTEAFF. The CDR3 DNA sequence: TGTGCCAGCAGTTACCTCAGGAACACTGAAGCTTTCTTT.